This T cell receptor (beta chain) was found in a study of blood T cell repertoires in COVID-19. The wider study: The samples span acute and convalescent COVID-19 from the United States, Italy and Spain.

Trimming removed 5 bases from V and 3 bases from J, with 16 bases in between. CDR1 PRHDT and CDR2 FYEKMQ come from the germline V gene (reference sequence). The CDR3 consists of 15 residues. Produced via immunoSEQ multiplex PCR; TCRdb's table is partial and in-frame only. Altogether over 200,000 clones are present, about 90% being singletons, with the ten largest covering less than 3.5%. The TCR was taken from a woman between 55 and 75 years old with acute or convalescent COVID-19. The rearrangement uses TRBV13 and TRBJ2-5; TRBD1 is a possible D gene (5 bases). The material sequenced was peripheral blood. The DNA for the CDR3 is TGTGCCAGCAGCACCCTTCAGGGATCCGAAGAGACCCAGTACTTC. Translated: CASSTLQGSEETQYF.